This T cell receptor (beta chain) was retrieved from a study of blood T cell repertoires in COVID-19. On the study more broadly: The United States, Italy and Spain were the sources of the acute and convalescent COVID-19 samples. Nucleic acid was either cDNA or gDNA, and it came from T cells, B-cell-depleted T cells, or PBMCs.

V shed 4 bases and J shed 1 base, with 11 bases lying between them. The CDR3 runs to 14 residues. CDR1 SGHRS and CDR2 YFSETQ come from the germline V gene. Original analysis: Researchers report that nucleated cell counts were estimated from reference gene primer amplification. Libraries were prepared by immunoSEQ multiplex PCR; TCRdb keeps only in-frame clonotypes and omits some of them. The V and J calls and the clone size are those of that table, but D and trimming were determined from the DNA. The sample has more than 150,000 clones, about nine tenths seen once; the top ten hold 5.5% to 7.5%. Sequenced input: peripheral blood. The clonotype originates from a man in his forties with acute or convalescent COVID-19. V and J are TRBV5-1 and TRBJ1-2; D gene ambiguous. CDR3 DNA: TGCGCCAGCAGCGGGGAGGGCCTTAACTATGGCTACACCTTC. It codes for CASSGEGLNYGYTF.